Reported below is one T cell receptor (beta chain). Libraries were prepared by immunoSEQ multiplex PCR; TCRdb keeps only in-frame clonotypes and omits some of them. The sample records under 300,000 clones, 80% to 90% being singletons. Trimming removed 4 bases from V and 7 bases from J, with 11 bases in between. There are 13 residues in the CDR3. This entry is derived from a study of blood T cell repertoires in COVID-19. This chain joins TRBV12-3 or TRBV12-4 and TRBJ1-5; D is unresolved. The source of this sequence is a middle-aged woman who had been exposed to COVID-19. The sequencing input was PBMCs or T cells enriched from blood (not recorded which). The CDR3, as DNA: TGTGCCAGCAGTTCCATGGGCCGGCAGCCCCAGCATTTT. Its translation is CASSSMGRQPQHF.